The rows below give T cell receptor beta chains drawn from one sample of a study of sequential checkpoint blockade in melanoma. The protocol was immunoSEQ multiplex PCR, while the TCRdb copy is restricted to in-frame clones and leaves out a portion. The data show over 10,000 clones, less than 70% seen once. The sequencing used CD8+ T cells sorted from blood (inferred from file names), collected from a patient given nivolumab and ipilimumab in sequence. Receptor source: a human donor with melanoma. Both conserved end residues are part of each CDR3. A D gene is named only where the DNA matches it firmly. The listing skips clone size in some rows; elsewhere it reads once, few, many or a size class.

few	TRBJ2-7	TRBV4-3	TRBD2	TGCGCCAGCAGCCCGGGACTAGCGGACTACGAGCAGTACTTC	CASSPGLADYEQYF
few	TRBJ1-2	TRBV10-3	-	TGTGCCAGCTCTGGGGGGGACTATGGCTACACCTTC	CASSGGDYGYTF
-	TRBJ2-1	TRBV4-2	TRBD2	TGTGCCAGCAGCCTAGCGGGGGGCTACAATGAGCAGTTCTTC	CASSLAGGYNEQFF
-	TRBJ2-5	TRBV30	TRBD2	TGTGCCTGGGGGACTAGCGGTGGGCAGTACTTC	CAWGTSGGQYF
-	TRBJ1-5	TRBV28	-	TGTGCCAGCACCCTCCTGGAGGGGCCCAATCAGCCCCAGCATTTT	CASTLLEGPNQPQHF
medium-sized	TRBJ1-2	TRBV4-3	TRBD1	TGCGCCAGCAGCCAAGACGACAGGGGCGACTATGGCTACACCTTC	CASSQDDRGDYGYTF
-	TRBJ1-6	TRBV4-3	TRBD1	TGCGCCAGCAGCCGATGGACAGGGAGGAATTCACCCCTCCACTTT	CASSRWTGRNSPLHF
-	TRBJ1-1	TRBV28	TRBD1	TGTGCCAGATGGGACAGGGAGAACACTGAAGCTTTCTTT	CARWDRENTEAFF
few	TRBJ1-2	TRBV11-3	-	TGTGCCAGCAGCGAGAGGGCGGCCTATGGCTACACCTTC	CASSERAAYGYTF
-	TRBJ1-4	TRBV4-2	TRBD1	TGTGCCAGCAGCCAAGAACAGGGGGCGGATAATGAAAAACTGTTTTTT	CASSQEQGADNEKLFF
-	TRBJ2-3	TRBV19	-	TGTGCCACTAGCCCAGTGGAGAGAGGCACAGATACGCAGTATTTT	CATSPVERGTDTQYF
-	TRBJ2-1	TRBV29-1	-	TGCAGCGTTGTGCGGAATGAGCAGTTCTTC	CSVVRNEQFF
-	TRBJ2-1	TRBV6-5	-	TGTGCCAGCAGCAAGACAGTGCCTTCCTACAATGAGCAGTTCTTC	CASSKTVPSYNEQFF
-	TRBJ2-7	TRBV7-9	TRBD1	TGTGCCAGCAGCTTAGTGGACAGGGGGAAAAACGGAAGAGACTACGAGCAGTACTTC	CASSLVDRGKNGRDYEQYF
-	TRBJ2-3	TRBV27	TRBD2	TGTGCCAGCAGCGCTAGCGGGGTCGGCACAGATACGCAGTATTTT	CASSASGVGTDTQYF
few	TRBJ2-3	TRBV9	-	TGTGCCAGCAGCACAGCCTACACAGATACGCAGTATTTT	CASSTAYTDTQYF
-	TRBJ1-3	TRBV6-1	-	TGTGCCAGCAGTGACCCCTACAGGCTAGGTGGAAACACCATATATTTT	CASSDPYRLGGNTIYF
-	TRBJ2-2	TRBV30	-	TGTGCCTGGGAGCCGGGGGGCGCGGGAGACACCGGGGAGCTGTTTTTT	CAWEPGGAGDTGELFF
few	TRBJ2-7	TRBV14	TRBD1	TGTGCCAGCAGCCAAGGGGGGACAGTACCCTACGAGCAGTACTTC	CASSQGGTVPYEQYF
-	TRBJ1-4	TRBV7-8	-	TGTGCCAGCAGCTTAGCCGGGATAACTAATGAAAAACTGTTTTTT	CASSLAGITNEKLFF
-	TRBJ2-1	TRBV27	-	TGTGCCAGCAGTTCCAAGAGCCCTAGGCGGAGCTCCTACAATGAGCAGTTCTTC	CASSSKSPRRSSYNEQFF
-	TRBJ1-2	TRBV4-2	-	TGTGCCAGCAGCCAAGGGGGGGGAAAGGACTATGGCTACACCTTC	CASSQGGGKDYGYTF
-	TRBJ2-1	TRBV27	TRBD2	TGTGCCAGCAGTTTGAAAGTGGGGACTAGCGGGAGCTCCTACAATGAGCAGTTCTTC	CASSLKVGTSGSSYNEQFF
-	TRBJ2-7	TRBV6-6	TRBD1	TGTGCCAGCAGCCCCGCGAGACAGGGTACCTACGAGCAGTACTTC	CASSPARQGTYEQYF
-	TRBJ1-5	TRBV11-2	-	TGTGCCAGCAGCTCCAATCCCCGCAATCAGCCCCAGCATTTT	CASSSNPRNQPQHF
few	TRBJ2-2	TRBV7-8	TRBD2	TGTGCCAGCAGTTCCACTAGCGGGAGTACCGGGGAGCTGTTTTTT	CASSSTSGSTGELFF
-	TRBJ2-3	TRBV5-1	TRBD2	TGCGCCAGCAGCTCCCCAGACAAATATAGCGGGGGAAACACAGATACGCAGTATTTT	CASSSPDKYSGGNTDTQYF
-	TRBJ1-5	TRBV19	TRBD1	TGTGCCAGTAGTCCGGGACAAGGGGGCCTTGATCCCCAGCATTTT	CASSPGQGGLDPQHF
few	TRBJ2-3	TRBV11-3	TRBD2	TGTGCCAGCAGCTTAGCCCGGGCGCTAGCGGGGGCAACGCAGTATTTT	CASSLARALAGATQYF